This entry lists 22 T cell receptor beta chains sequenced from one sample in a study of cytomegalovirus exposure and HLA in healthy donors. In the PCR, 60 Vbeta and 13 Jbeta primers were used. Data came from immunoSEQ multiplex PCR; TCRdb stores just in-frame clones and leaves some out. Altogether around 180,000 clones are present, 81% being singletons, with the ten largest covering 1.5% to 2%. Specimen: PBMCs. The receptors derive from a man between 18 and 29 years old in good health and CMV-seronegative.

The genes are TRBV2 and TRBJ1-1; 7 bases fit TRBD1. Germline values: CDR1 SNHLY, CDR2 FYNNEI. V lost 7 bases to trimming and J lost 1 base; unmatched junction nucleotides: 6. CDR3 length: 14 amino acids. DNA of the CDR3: TGTGCCAGCACAGGGGGGCAGTCGAACACTGAAGCTTTCTTT. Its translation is CASTGGQSNTEAFF.

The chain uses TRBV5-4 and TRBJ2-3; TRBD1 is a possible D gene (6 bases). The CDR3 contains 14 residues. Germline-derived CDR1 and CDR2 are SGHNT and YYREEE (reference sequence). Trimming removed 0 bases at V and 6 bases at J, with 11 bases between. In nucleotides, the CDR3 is TGTGCCAGCAGCTTGGAAACAGGGCTGGATACGCAGTATTTT. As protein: CASSLETGLDTQYF.

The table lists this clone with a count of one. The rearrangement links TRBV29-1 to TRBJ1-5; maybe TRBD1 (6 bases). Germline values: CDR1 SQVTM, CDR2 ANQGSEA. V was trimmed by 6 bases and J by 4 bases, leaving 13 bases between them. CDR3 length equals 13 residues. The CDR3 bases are TGCAGCGTACAACAGGGCCGAAATCAGCCCCAGCATTTT. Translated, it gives CSVQQGRNQPQHF.

CDR3 bases: TGTGCCACCAGCTCTAAAGGGGGATACGAGCAGTACTTC. This sequence encodes CATSSKGGYEQYF. The genes are TRBV15 and TRBJ2-7; D may be TRBD1 (6 bases). The CDR3 consists of 13 residues. CDR1 is LNHNV and CDR2 is YYDKDF in the germline V gene (reference sequence). Trimming shortened V by 5 bases and J by 4 bases, and 12 bases separated the two germline ends.

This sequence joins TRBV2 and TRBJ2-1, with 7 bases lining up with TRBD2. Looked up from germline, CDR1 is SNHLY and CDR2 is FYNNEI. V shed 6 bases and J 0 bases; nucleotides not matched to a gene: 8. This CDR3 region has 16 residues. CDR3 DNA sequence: TGTGCCAGCAGAACCTACGGCGGGAGCTCCTACAATGAGCAGTTCTTC. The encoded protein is CASRTYGGSSYNEQFF.

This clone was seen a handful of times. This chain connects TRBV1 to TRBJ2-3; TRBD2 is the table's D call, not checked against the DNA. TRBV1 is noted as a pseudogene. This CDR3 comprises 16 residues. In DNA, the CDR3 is TGCACCAGCAGCCAAGAAGTTAGCGGGGCAGCAGATACGCAGTATTTT. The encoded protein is CTSSQEVSGAADTQYF.

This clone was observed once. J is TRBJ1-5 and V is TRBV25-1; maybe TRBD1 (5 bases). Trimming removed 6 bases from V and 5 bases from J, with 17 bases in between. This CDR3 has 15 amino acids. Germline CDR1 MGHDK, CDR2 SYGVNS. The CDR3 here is CASSTGTGGDQPQHF. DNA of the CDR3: TGTGCCAGCAGCACCGGGACGGGGGGTGATCAGCCCCAGCATTTT.

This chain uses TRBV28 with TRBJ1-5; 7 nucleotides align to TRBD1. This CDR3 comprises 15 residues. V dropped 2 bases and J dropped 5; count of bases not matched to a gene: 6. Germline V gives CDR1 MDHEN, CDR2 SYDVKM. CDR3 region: CASSLVAGGYQPQHF. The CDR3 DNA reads TGTGCCAGCAGTTTAGTGGCAGGGGGTTATCAGCCCCAGCATTTT.

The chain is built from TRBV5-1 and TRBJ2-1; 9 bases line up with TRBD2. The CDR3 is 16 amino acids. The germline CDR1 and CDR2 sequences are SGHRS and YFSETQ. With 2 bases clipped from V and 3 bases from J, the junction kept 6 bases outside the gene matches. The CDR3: CASSFASGEYYNEQFF. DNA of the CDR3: TGCGCCAGCAGCTTCGCTAGCGGGGAATACTACAATGAGCAGTTCTTC. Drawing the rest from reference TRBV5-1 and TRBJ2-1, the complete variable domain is KAGVTQTPRYLIKTRGQQVTLSCSPISGHRSVSWYQQTPGQGLQFLFEYFSETQRNKGNFPGRFSGRQFSNSRSEMNVSTLELGDSALYLCASSFASGEYYNEQFFGPGTRLTVL.

CDR3 nucleotides: TGTGCCAGCAGTGAAGACAGGGACCAGCCCCAGCATTTT. Its translation: CASSEDRDQPQHF. The rearrangement links TRBV2 to TRBJ1-5, with D possibly TRBD1 on 6 matching bases. The CDR3 extends over 13 amino acids. V gave up 1 base and J gave up 7 bases, with 8 bases separating them. The germline V gene has CDR1 SNHLY and CDR2 FYNNEI.

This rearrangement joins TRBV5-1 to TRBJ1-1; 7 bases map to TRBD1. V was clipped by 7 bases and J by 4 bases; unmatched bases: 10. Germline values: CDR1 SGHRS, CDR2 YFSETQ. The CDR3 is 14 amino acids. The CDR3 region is CASSLGQLSTEAFF. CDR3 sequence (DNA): TGCGCCAGCTCCCTGGGACAGCTGAGCACTGAAGCTTTCTTT.

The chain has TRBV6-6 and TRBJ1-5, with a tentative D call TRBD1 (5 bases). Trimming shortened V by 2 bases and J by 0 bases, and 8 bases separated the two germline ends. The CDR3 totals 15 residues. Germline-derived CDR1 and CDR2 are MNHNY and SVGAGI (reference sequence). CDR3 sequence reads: CASSYRDSSNQPQHF. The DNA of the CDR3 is TGTGCCAGCAGTTACCGCGACAGTAGCAATCAGCCCCAGCATTTT.

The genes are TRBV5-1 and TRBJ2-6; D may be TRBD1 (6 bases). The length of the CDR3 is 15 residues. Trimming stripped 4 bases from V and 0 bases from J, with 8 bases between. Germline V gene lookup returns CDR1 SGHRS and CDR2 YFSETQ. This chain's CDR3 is CASSETGSGANVLTF. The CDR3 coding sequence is TGCGCCAGCAGCGAGACAGGCTCTGGGGCCAACGTCCTGACTTTC. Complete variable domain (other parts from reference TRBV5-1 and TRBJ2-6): KAGVTQTPRYLIKTRGQQVTLSCSPISGHRSVSWYQQTPGQGLQFLFEYFSETQRNKGNFPGRFSGRQFSNSRSEMNVSTLELGDSALYLCASSETGSGANVLTFGAGSRLTVL.

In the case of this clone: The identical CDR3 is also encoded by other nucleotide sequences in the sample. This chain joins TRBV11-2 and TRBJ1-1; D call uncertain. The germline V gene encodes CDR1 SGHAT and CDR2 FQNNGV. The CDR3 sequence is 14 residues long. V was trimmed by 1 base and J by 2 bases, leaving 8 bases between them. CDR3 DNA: TGTGCCAGCAGCTTAGTGCGCGGAAACACTGAAGCTTTCTTT. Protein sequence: CASSLVRGNTEAFF.

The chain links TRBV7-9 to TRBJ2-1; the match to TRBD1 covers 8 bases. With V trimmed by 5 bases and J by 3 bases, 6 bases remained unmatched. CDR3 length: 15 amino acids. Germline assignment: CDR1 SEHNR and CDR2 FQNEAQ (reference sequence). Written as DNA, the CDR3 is TGTGCCAGCAGCGCCACAGGGGGTAACTACAATGAGCAGTTCTTC. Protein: CASSATGGNYNEQFF.

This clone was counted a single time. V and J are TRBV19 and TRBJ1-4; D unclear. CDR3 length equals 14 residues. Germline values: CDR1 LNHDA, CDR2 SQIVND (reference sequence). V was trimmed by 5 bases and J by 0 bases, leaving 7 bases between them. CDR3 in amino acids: CASSDFATNEKLFF. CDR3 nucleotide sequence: TGTGCCAGTAGTGACTTTGCAACTAATGAAAAACTGTTTTTT.

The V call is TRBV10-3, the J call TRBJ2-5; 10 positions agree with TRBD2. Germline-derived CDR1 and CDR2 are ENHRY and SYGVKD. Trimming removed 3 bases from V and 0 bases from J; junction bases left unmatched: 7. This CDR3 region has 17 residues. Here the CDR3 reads CAISDPSGGEYQETQYF. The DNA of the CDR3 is TGTGCCATCAGTGATCCCAGCGGGGGGGAGTACCAAGAGACCCAGTACTTC.

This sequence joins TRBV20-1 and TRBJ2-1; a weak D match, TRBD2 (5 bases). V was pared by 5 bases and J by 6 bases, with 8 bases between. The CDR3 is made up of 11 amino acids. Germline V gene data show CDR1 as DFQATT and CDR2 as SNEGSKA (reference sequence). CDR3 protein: CSAFLANEQFF. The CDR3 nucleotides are TGCAGTGCTTTTCTAGCCAATGAGCAGTTCTTC.

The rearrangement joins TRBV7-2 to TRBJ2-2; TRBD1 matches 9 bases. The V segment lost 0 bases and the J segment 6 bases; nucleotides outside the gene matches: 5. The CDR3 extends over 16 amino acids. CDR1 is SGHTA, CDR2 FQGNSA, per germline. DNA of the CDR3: TGTGCCAGCAGCTTAGCGGGACAGGGTGTCTCCGGGGAGCTGTTTTTT. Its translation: CASSLAGQGVSGELFF. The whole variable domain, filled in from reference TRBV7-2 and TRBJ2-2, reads GAGVSQSPSNKVTEKGKDVELRCDPISGHTALYWYRQSLGQGLEFLIYFQGNSAPDKSGLPSDRFSAERTGGSVSTLTIQRTQQEDSAVYLCASSLAGQGVSGELFFGEGSRLTVL.

For the CDR3, the DNA is TGTGCCAGCAGCGTCCGTTTGGGGGCTTCCTACAATGAGCAGTTCTTC. Amino acids: CASSVRLGASYNEQFF. The V call is TRBV9, the J call TRBJ2-1; a possible D gene is TRBD1 (6 bases). CDR3 length equals 16 residues. Trimming shortened V by 2 bases and J by 1 base, and 13 bases separated the two germline ends. The germline V gene encodes CDR1 SGDLS and CDR2 YYNGEE.

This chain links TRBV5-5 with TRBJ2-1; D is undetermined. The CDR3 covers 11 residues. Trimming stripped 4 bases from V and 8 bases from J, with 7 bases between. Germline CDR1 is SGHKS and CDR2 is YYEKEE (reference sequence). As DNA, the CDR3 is TGTGCCAGCAGCCCCTCGGATGAGCAGTTCTTC. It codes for CASSPSDEQFF.

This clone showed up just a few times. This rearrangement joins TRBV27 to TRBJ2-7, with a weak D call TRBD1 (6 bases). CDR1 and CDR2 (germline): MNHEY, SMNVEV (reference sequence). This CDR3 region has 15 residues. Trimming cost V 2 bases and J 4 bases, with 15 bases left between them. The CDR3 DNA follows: TGTGCCAGCAGTTTAACACAGGGTTTGGGGTACGAGCAGTACTTC. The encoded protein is CASSLTQGLGYEQYF.